One T cell receptor (beta chain) is described in this entry. Germline-derived CDR1 and CDR2 are LGHNT and FRNRAP. The CDR3 runs to 14 residues. Trimming shortened V by 7 bases and J by 0 bases, and 10 bases separated the two germline ends. Study processing details: Cell counts per sample came from amplifying reference gene primers. Clones were sequenced by immunoSEQ multiplex PCR, and TCRdb holds only the in-frame ones, with some missing. That table is the source of V, J and clone size, and D and trimming were worked out from the DNA. The sample shows some 90,000 clones, around nine tenths of them seen only once. Patients from Seattle were sampled longitudinally, starting during active infection. These data are taken from a study of blood T cell repertoires in COVID-19. Study context: From T cells, B-cell-depleted T cells, or PBMCs came the material, which was cDNA or gDNA.

The rearrangement uses TRBV12-5 and TRBJ2-1, with a weak D call TRBD1 (6 bases). The receptor comes from an older woman with COVID-19, enrolled during active disease. Specimen: peripheral blood. The CDR3 protein is CASAAGVSYNEQFF. The CDR3, as DNA: TGTGCTAGTGCCGCAGGGGTCTCCTACAATGAGCAGTTCTTC.